A selection of T cell receptor beta chains follows, all from one sample in a study of T cell responses to AZD1222 COVID-19 vaccine. The method was immunoSEQ multiplex PCR; TCRdb's version includes in-frame clones alone and lacks a portion of them. The sample contains around 110,000 clones, roughly 93% of which appear only once. The starting material was peripheral blood, obtained 28 days after the second AZD1222 dose. The receptors here all came from an adult who received the AZD1222 COVID-19 vaccine. The CDR3 runs from the conserved cysteine through the conserved F or W. The D gene is left open where the match is weak. Clone size appears in some rows only: once, few, many, or a class for an expanded clone.

size	V	D	J	DNA	CDR3
-	TRBV29-1	TRBD2	TRBJ2-5	TGCAGCGTTGTAGGGACTAGCGGGAGGGCCGATGAGACCCAGTACTTC	CSVVGTSGRADETQYF
-	TRBV27	TRBD1	TRBJ1-2	TGTGCCAGCAGTTTCGGGACAGGGGAATATGGCTACACCTTC	CASSFGTGEYGYTF
-	TRBV28	-	TRBJ2-1	TGTGCCAGCAGTCCAACCTTGGCGGACTCCTACAATGAGCAGTTCTTC	CASSPTLADSYNEQFF
-	TRBV19	-	TRBJ2-6	TGTGCCAGTAGTATGTCCCCCCCCGACTGGGCCTCTGGGGCCAACGTCCTGACTTTC	CASSMSPPDWASGANVLTF
-	TRBV3-1/TRBV3-2	-	TRBJ2-7	TGTGCCAGCAGCCAACTTAGGGGGTTACTCTACGAGCAGTACTTC	CASSQLRGLLYEQYF
-	TRBV15	TRBD2	TRBJ2-7	TGTGCCACCAGCAGAGGGACTAGCGGGACCTACGAGCAGTACTTC	CATSRGTSGTYEQYF
-	TRBV7-2	-	TRBJ2-4	TGTGCCAGCAGCTTTTACCGAGCCCAAAACATTCAGTACTTC	CASSFYRAQNIQYF
-	TRBV5-8	-	TRBJ1-4	TGTGCCAGCAGCTTGTCCGCAAAACTGTTTTTT	CASSLSAKLFF
-	TRBV6-1	TRBD2	TRBJ2-7	TGTGCCAGCAGTGAAGCGGTGTGGACGGGAGGGCCTCGGTACGAGCAGTACTTC	CASSEAVWTGGPRYEQYF
-	TRBV13	-	TRBJ2-7	TGTGCCAGCAGCTTAGTCCCCTTAAAGGGATACGAGCAGTACTTC	CASSLVPLKGYEQYF
-	TRBV29-1	-	TRBJ2-5	TGCAGCGTTGCTGGATCCCAAGAGACCCAGTACTTC	CSVAGSQETQYF
-	TRBV4-2	-	TRBJ1-5	TGTGCCAGCAGCCAGGGTGAAGACGAATATCAGCCCCAGCATTTT	CASSQGEDEYQPQHF
-	TRBV9	TRBD2	TRBJ2-7	TGTGCCAGCAGCGTAGCTGCGGGAGCCGTCTACGAGCAGTACTTC	CASSVAAGAVYEQYF
-	TRBV7-9	-	TRBJ2-3	TGTGCCAGCGGCTCGCCAGATACGCAGTATTTT	CASGSPDTQYF
-	TRBV6-1	-	TRBJ2-5	TGTGCCAGCAGTGAAGTTCTGGGAGGAGAGACCCAGTACTTC	CASSEVLGGETQYF
-	TRBV27	-	TRBJ1-1	TGTGCCAGCAGTTTGCGGGGGTCGTATGGGACTGAAGCTTTCTTT	CASSLRGSYGTEAFF
-	TRBV19	-	TRBJ1-2	TGTGCCAGTAACTCGGACAGATTCTATGGCTACACCTTC	CASNSDRFYGYTF
-	TRBV27	TRBD2	TRBJ2-7	TGTGCCAGCAGTTTATCGAAGGCTTTAGCGGGAATCGCCTACGAGCAGTACTTC	CASSLSKALAGIAYEQYF
-	TRBV10-3	TRBD2	TRBJ2-7	TGTGCCATCGCCGCGGGAGGAAGCTCCTACGAGCAGTACTTC	CAIAAGGSSYEQYF
few	TRBV28	-	TRBJ1-5	TGTGCCAGCAAGACCCAGGCCGGGGAGACTCAGCCCCAGCATTTT	CASKTQAGETQPQHF
-	TRBV11-2	-	TRBJ1-5	TGTGCCAGCAGCTCAACGGGCCCAGATCAGCCCCAGCATTTT	CASSSTGPDQPQHF
-	TRBV29-1	TRBD1	TRBJ1-1	TGCAGCGTTGAAGATCGACAGGGCAACACTGAAGCTTTCTTT	CSVEDRQGNTEAFF
-	TRBV28	-	TRBJ1-1	TGTGCCAGCATTGGCTGGGGGTCAACTGAAGCTTTCTTT	CASIGWGSTEAFF
-	TRBV7-9	TRBD1	TRBJ1-5	TGTGCCAGCAGCCTAGGACAGGGGGATCAGCCCCAGCATTTT	CASSLGQGDQPQHF
few	TRBV6-1	TRBD2	TRBJ2-5	TGTGCCAGCAGTGAGACTAGCGGAAGCCAAGAGACCCAGTACTTC	CASSETSGSQETQYF
-	TRBV12-3/TRBV12-4	-	TRBJ1-5	TGTGCCAGCAGTCCCTCGGTGAATCAGCCCCAGCATTTT	CASSPSVNQPQHF
-	TRBV27	-	TRBJ1-6	TGTGCCAGCAGGACTACAGGCAATTCACCCCTCCACTTT	CASRTTGNSPLHF
-	TRBV21-1	-	TRBJ1-5	TGTGCCAGCAGCACGTCGGTTTCTGGACAGGGAGGAAATCAGCCCCAGCATTTT	CASSTSVSGQGGNQPQHF
-	TRBV7-3	-	TRBJ1-2	TGTGCCAGCAGCTTATCCCCAAAGGATGGCTACACCTTC	CASSLSPKDGYTF
-	TRBV6-6	-	TRBJ2-2	TGTGCCAGCAGTCCCGTAGACCCCGCGAACACCGGGGAGCTGTTTTTT	CASSPVDPANTGELFF
once	TRBV6-5	TRBD1	TRBJ1-5	TGTGCCAGCAGTTTCACAGGGGGCGAGCCCCAGCATTTT	CASSFTGGEPQHF